The rows below give T cell receptor beta chains drawn from one sample of a study of blood T cell repertoires in COVID-19. The method was immunoSEQ multiplex PCR; TCRdb's version includes in-frame clones alone and lacks a portion of them. The data show about 100,000 clones, about 87% seen once. Sequenced input: peripheral blood. The receptors here all came from a human donor in a cohort sampled during active COVID-19. Each CDR3 is given with its conserved first and last residue. D genes are given only for firm matches. Size values are once, few and many counts, or a class for expanded clones, and some rows have none.

size: NA; D: TRBD2; V: TRBV14; J: TRBJ2-3; CDR3: CASSPMGLAGGPRYTDTQYF; DNA: TGTGCCAGCAGCCCGATGGGACTAGCGGGAGGCCCGCGCTACACAGATACGCAGTATTTT
size: NA; D: TRBD2; V: TRBV6-2/TRBV6-3; J: TRBJ2-3; CDR3: CASSRIGTSGDTQYF; DNA: TGTGCCAGCAGTCGCATCGGGACTAGCGGAGATACGCAGTATTTT
size: once; D: NA; V: TRBV5-1; J: TRBJ2-1; CDR3: CASSLQGRFVDEQFF; DNA: TGCGCCAGCAGCTTACAGGGTAGGTTTGTGGATGAGCAGTTCTTC
size: NA; D: TRBD2; V: TRBV7-9; J: TRBJ2-1; CDR3: CASNLGGITGHEQFF; DNA: TGTGCCAGCAACCTCGGGGGGATCACGGGCCATGAGCAGTTCTTC
size: NA; D: TRBD1; V: TRBV19; J: TRBJ1-2; CDR3: CASGATGNYGYTF; DNA: TGTGCCAGTGGAGCGACAGGGAACTATGGCTACACCTTC
size: NA; D: NA; V: TRBV5-1; J: TRBJ2-7; CDR3: CASSLAIGSFNEQYF; DNA: TGCGCCAGCAGCTTGGCAATCGGGAGCTTTAACGAGCAGTACTTC
size: NA; D: NA; V: TRBV5-1; J: TRBJ1-1; CDR3: CASSPAGGLVTEAFF; DNA: TGCGCCAGCAGCCCAGCCGGGGGGTTGGTCACTGAAGCTTTCTTT
size: NA; D: TRBD1; V: TRBV4-2; J: TRBJ2-4; CDR3: CASTGTGEENIQYF; DNA: TGTGCCAGCACCGGGACAGGGGAGGAAAACATTCAGTACTTC
size: NA; D: TRBD1; V: TRBV4-1; J: TRBJ2-7; CDR3: CASSQGGQGDVSYEQYF; DNA: TGCGCCAGCAGCCAAGGGGGACAGGGGGACGTATCCTACGAGCAGTACTTC
size: NA; D: NA; V: TRBV7-2; J: TRBJ2-5; CDR3: CASSPPRLDQYF; DNA: TGTGCCAGCAGCCCCCCCAGGTTGGACCAGTACTTC
size: NA; D: NA; V: TRBV7-9; J: TRBJ1-4; CDR3: CASSLGAENEKLFF; DNA: TGTGCCAGCAGCTTAGGGGCTGAGAATGAAAAACTGTTTTTT
size: NA; D: TRBD1; V: TRBV5-5; J: TRBJ2-7; CDR3: CASSSTLTLGTGDYEQYF; DNA: TGTGCCAGCAGCTCGACCCTTACCCTGGGGACAGGGGACTACGAGCAGTACTTC
size: NA; D: NA; V: TRBV28; J: TRBJ2-5; CDR3: CASSPETEPEETQYF; DNA: TGTGCCAGCAGTCCCGAGACAGAGCCTGAAGAGACCCAGTACTTC